By frequency in the sample, the clone carrying this T cell receptor beta chain is medium-sized. What it binds is not known. Time point noted: sample taken at primary tumor resection. The 60 to 90 donors had untreated early-stage non-small cell lung cancer. Unsorted whole RNA samples from tumor, nontumor lung or frozen PBMC were sequenced. This record comes from a study of spatial heterogeneity in lung cancer. TCRdb re-called the 5' RACE reads through MiXCR, storing one row per CDR3 protein. The profile shows roughly 5,700 distinct CDR3 sequences, 13% of them singletons. Study-level points and caveats: Coverage estimated for tumor T cells reached 7% to 8% for alpha chains and about 13% for beta chains. How many expanded intratumoral alpha and beta TCRs were present tracked the tumor mutation count, which was a count of nonsynonymous mutations.

This TCR derives from a female donor with early-stage non-small cell lung cancer. Sample: lung tumor tissue, taken at surgery.

The CDR3 DNA reads TGTGCCAGCAGCTCCGGAGACGGAAACACAGATACGCAGTATTTT. Translating it yields CASSSGDGNTDTQYF. The genes are TRBV11-3 and TRBJ2-3; no reliable D call. Deletions cut 4 bases from V and 2 bases from J, with 13 bases between. Germline V gene lookup returns CDR1 SGHNT and CDR2 YENEEA. CDR3 length equals 15 residues.